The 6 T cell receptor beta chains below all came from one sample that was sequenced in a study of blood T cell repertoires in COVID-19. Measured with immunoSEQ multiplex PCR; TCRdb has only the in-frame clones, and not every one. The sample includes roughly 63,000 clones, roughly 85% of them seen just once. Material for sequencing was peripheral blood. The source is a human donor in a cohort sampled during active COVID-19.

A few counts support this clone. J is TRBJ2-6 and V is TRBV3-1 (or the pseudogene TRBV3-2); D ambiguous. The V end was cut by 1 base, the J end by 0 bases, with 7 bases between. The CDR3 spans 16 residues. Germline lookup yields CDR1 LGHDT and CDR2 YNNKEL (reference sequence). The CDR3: CASSQGLNSGANVLTF. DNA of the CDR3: TGTGCCAGCAGCCAAGGACTTAACTCTGGGGCCAACGTCCTGACTTTC.

The CDR3: CASSKKTGRRNNSPLHF. The CDR3 coding sequence is TGTGCCAGTAGTAAAAAGACAGGACGGAGAAATAATTCACCCCTCCACTTT. J is TRBJ1-6 and V is TRBV19, with D possibly being TRBD1 (6 bases). The CDR3 covers 17 residues. Trimming cost V 4 bases and J 5 bases, with 18 bases left between them. Germline V gene sequence: CDR1 LNHDA, CDR2 SQIVND (reference sequence). The whole variable domain, remainder taken from reference TRBV19 and TRBJ1-6, is DGGITQSPKYLFRKEGQNVTLSCEQNLNHDAMYWYRQDPGQGLRLIYYSQIVNDFQKGDIAEGYSVSREKKESFPLTVTSAQKNPTAFYLCASSKKTGRRNNSPLHFGNGTRLTVT.

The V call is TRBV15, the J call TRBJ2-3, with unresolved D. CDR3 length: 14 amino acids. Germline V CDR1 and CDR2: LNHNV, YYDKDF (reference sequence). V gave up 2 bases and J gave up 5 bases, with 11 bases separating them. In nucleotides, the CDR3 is TGTGCCACCAGCAGAATATCTAGGAGAGATACGCAGTATTTT. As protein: CATSRISRRDTQYF.

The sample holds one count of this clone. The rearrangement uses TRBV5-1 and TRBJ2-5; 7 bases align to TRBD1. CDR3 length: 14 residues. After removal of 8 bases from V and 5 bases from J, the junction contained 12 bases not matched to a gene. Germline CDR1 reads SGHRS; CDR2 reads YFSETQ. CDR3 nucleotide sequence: TGCGCCAGTACTACACAGGGGTCCAGGGAGACCCAGTACTTC. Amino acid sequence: CASTTQGSRETQYF.

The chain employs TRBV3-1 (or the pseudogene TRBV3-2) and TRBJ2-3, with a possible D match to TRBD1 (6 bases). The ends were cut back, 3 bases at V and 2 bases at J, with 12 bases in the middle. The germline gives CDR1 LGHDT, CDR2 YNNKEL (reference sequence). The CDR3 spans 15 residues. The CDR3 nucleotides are TGTGCCAGCAGCCAGAAACAGGGATTCACAGATACGCAGTATTTT. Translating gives CASSQKQGFTDTQYF.

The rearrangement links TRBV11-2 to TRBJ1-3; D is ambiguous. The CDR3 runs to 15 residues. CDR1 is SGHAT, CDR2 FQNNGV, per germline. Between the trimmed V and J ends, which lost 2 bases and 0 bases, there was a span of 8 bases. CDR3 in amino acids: CASSLRGPSGNTIYF. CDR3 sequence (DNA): TGTGCCAGCAGCTTACGTGGCCCCTCTGGAAACACCATATATTTT.